Presented here are 10 T cell receptor beta chains from one specimen sequenced in a study of T cell repertoires in aging, cancer and after chemotherapy. Peripheral blood genomic DNA, not sorted cells or RNA, was the template. Rearranged V-D-J TRB sequences were amplified with a mixed TRB-A/B primer pool. Each CDR3 protein is one row after TCRdb ran MiXCR on the multiplex PCR reads. This sample yields more than 2,500 distinct CDR3 sequences, of which approximately 25% are seen a single time; about an eighth belongs to the top ten. The material sequenced was blood. These receptors came from a human donor with a solid tumor.

The chain carries TRBV20-1 and TRBJ2-5; 11 positions agree with TRBD2. This CDR3 is 17 amino acids long. Trimming took 3 bases from V and 0 from J; bases not matched to a gene: 9. Germline CDR1 DFQATT, CDR2 SNEGSKA (reference sequence). The CDR3 spells CSASYPSGRTYQETQYF. In DNA, the CDR3 is TGCAGTGCTAGCTATCCTAGCGGGAGGACCTACCAAGAGACCCAGTACTTC.

Points on this clonotype: A much bigger clone sits one base away, suggesting this may be a read error. The chain recombines TRBV12-3 or TRBV12-4 with TRBJ1-2; unclear D gene. CDR3 size: 13 residues. V lost 5 bases, J lost 8 bases, and 15 bases lay in between. The CDR3: CASSTRTTRGYTF. The CDR3 nucleotides read TGTGCCAGCAGTACACGGACGACACGGGGCTACACCTTC.

Sample share makes this clonotype medium-sized. This chain uses TRBV5-5 with TRBJ2-7, with TRBD2 matching over 8 bases. The CDR3 covers 14 residues. V lost 2 bases, J lost 6 bases, and 7 bases stayed unmatched. Per the germline V gene, CDR1 is SGHKS and CDR2 is YYEKEE (reference sequence). CDR3 sequence: CASSFRAGDREQYF. Here the CDR3 DNA reads TGTGCCAGCAGCTTTCGAGCGGGAGATCGCGAGCAGTACTTC.

This clonotype is labeled as medium-sized (0.01 to 0.1%). The CDR3 DNA follows: TGTGCCACCCGGGGACTAGCGGAAACAAAATACACCGGGGAGCTGTTTTTT. This gives the protein CATRGLAETKYTGELFF. The gene calls are TRBV12-3 or TRBV12-4 and TRBJ2-2, with TRBD2 matching over 11 bases. This CDR3 region has 17 residues. Trimming removed 10 bases from V and 3 bases from J; junction bases left unmatched: 13.

Within the sample, this clonotype is medium-sized. The rearrangement uses TRBV7-2 and TRBJ2-7; D ambiguous. CDR1 is SGHTA, CDR2 FQGNSA, per germline. The CDR3 is 12 amino acids. V was cut by 6 bases and J by 2 bases, with 8 bases left in between. The CDR3 region has the DNA TGTGCCAGCAGTCAACCGGCCTACGAGCAGTACTTC. As protein: CASSQPAYEQYF.

This chain connects TRBV27 to TRBJ2-6, with D tentatively TRBD1 (5 bases). V lost 8 bases and J 0 bases, leaving 5 bases between the germline ends. This CDR3 has 13 amino acids. Germline loops: CDR1 MNHEY, CDR2 SMNVEV (reference sequence). The CDR3 DNA is TGTGCCAGCGGACACTCTGGGGCCAACGTCCTGACTTTC. This encodes CASGHSGANVLTF.

This clonotype is medium-sized by share. The rearrangement uses TRBV6-6 and TRBJ2-7, with D maybe TRBD2 (7 bases). The CDR3 is made up of 15 amino acids. Germline CDR1 is MNHNY and CDR2 is SVGAGI (reference sequence). The germline V and J ends were trimmed by 6 bases and 0 bases, with 15 bases remaining between them. The CDR3 DNA sequence: TGTGCCAGCAGGGGGGCTAGCGGTTTCTCCTACGAGCAGTACTTC. It is translated as CASRGASGFSYEQYF.

By share of the sample, this clonotype is medium-sized. This CDR3 is CASSSGFPNEQFF. DNA for the CDR3: TGTGCCAGCAGTTCGGGCTTTCCTAATGAGCAGTTCTTC. The rearrangement uses TRBV27 and TRBJ2-1; no clear D. CDR1 is MNHEY and CDR2 is SMNVEV in the germline V gene (reference sequence). The V end lost 4 bases, the J end lost 7 bases, and 11 bases lay between the germline ends. The CDR3 sequence is 13 residues long.

V is TRBV7-2 and J is TRBJ2-7; the D gene is possibly TRBD2 (5 bases). Germline values: CDR1 SGHTA, CDR2 FQGNSA. Trimming pared 1 base from V and 1 base from J, leaving 11 bases between. The CDR3 is 15 residues long. The CDR3 DNA follows: TGTGCCAGCAGCTTAGATCCCGGGGTTTCCTACGAGCAGTACTTC. It specifies CASSLDPGVSYEQYF.

This clonotype was seen more than once but under ten times. This chain connects TRBV20-1 to TRBJ2-3; no clear D gene. CDR1 and CDR2 (germline): DFQATT, SNEGSKA (reference sequence). Trimming removed 2 bases from V and 0 bases from J, with 12 bases in between. The CDR3 contains 15 residues. The CDR3 nucleotides read TGCAGTGCTAGACCTCGGAGTTCTAGCACAGATACGCAGTATTTT. Its translation: CSARPRSSSTDTQYF.